These T cell receptor beta chains were read from a single sample in a study of control samples from healthy donors and cancer patients. The method was immunoSEQ multiplex PCR; TCRdb's version includes in-frame clones alone and lacks a portion of them. This table holds over 110,000 clones, approximately 92% found once. The material sequenced was blood. These receptors came from a man aged 30 to 45 in good health. Both conserved end residues are part of each CDR3. Each record gives: V gene, D gene, J gene, CDR3 DNA, CDR3 protein. D genes are given only for firm matches.

TRBV7-2	NA	TRBJ1-6	TGTGCCAGCAGCTTAGTTCCGGGAGGTGGTTCACCCCTCCACTTT	CASSLVPGGGSPLHF
TRBV14	NA	TRBJ1-1	TGTGCCAGCAGCCAAGGAGAGGGGCTGAGTTGGGCTTTCTTT	CASSQGEGLSWAFF
TRBV2	NA	TRBJ1-5	TGTGCCAGCAGTGACCCACCAGGGGATTATAGCAATCAGCCCCAGCATTTT	CASSDPPGDYSNQPQHF
TRBV3-1/TRBV3-2	TRBD2	TRBJ2-1	TGTGCCAGCAGCCAACGACTAGCGAGCAGAACCCACAATGAGCAGTTCTTC	CASSQRLASRTHNEQFF
TRBV7-3	NA	TRBJ1-1	TGTGCCAGCAGCTTAACTAGAGGCAGCACTGAAGCTTTCTTT	CASSLTRGSTEAFF
TRBV7-2	NA	TRBJ2-7	TGTGCCAGCAGCTTAGCGCTCGAGCAGTACTTC	CASSLALEQYF
TRBV4-2	NA	TRBJ1-5	TGTGCCAGCAGCCAAGATTGGTTTTCGAGGGGGAATCAGCCCCAGCATTTT	CASSQDWFSRGNQPQHF
TRBV3-1/TRBV3-2	NA	TRBJ2-5	TGTGCCAGCAGCCCCCCTGCCCAGGGATGGGGAGAGACCCAGTACTTC	CASSPPAQGWGETQYF
TRBV5-3	TRBD1	TRBJ1-1	TGTGCCAGAAGCTCCCCATGTAGATCGGACAGGGGAAAGACTGAAGCTTTCTTT	CARSSPCRSDRGKTEAFF
TRBV2	TRBD2	TRBJ2-7	TGTGCCAGCAGTGAAGGGACTAGCTTCTCCTACGAGCAGTACTTC	CASSEGTSFSYEQYF
TRBV19	NA	TRBJ2-5	TGTGCCAGTAGTATAGCTCTAGGAGGCCAAGAGACCCAGTACTTC	CASSIALGGQETQYF
TRBV6-1	NA	TRBJ1-1	TGTGCCAGCAGTGAACAAGTCACTGAAGCTTTCTTT	CASSEQVTEAFF
TRBV12-3/TRBV12-4	NA	TRBJ1-1	TGTGCCAGCAGAAGAGGTGGAGGGCTTGAAGCTTTCTTT	CASRRGGGLEAFF
TRBV14	NA	TRBJ2-1	TGTGCCAGCAGCCAAGCCACCCCAGGAGGTATCTTCCATGAGCAGTTCTTC	CASSQATPGGIFHEQFF
TRBV7-9	NA	TRBJ1-1	TGTGCCAGCAGCATCGGGGTTAGCACTGAAGCTTTCTTT	CASSIGVSTEAFF
TRBV24-1	TRBD1	TRBJ2-3	TGTGCCACCAGTGAGTTGACAGGGGCGATTCCGGATACGCAGTATTTT	CATSELTGAIPDTQYF
TRBV7-9	TRBD1	TRBJ1-3	TGTGCCAGCAGCTTAGTGGGGACAGAGGCTGGAAACACCATATATTTT	CASSLVGTEAGNTIYF
TRBV20-1	TRBD2	TRBJ2-3	TGCAGTGCTAGTGAAGGGACTAGGAAGAGAGATACGCAGTATTTT	CSASEGTRKRDTQYF